Listed here are 29 T cell receptor beta chains from one sample, sequenced in a study of vaccination effects on CD4 cells after COVID-19. The data were produced by immunoSEQ multiplex PCR, yet TCRdb's version contains in-frame clones alone and is incomplete. The data show about 28,000 clones, with about 70% seen just once and about a tenth held by the top ten. What these receptors recognize is not known. Antigen-specific CD4+ T cell clonotypes were called by their expansion after viral peptide-pool culture in ViraFEST. Culture lasted over 9 days before CD4+ T cell isolation. Two doses of BNT162b2 or mRNA-1273 vaccine were administered to participants. The sample was CD4+ T cells from PBMCs cultured with HCoV-NL63 spike peptides, taken after COVID-19 vaccination. Receptors were obtained from a human donor who received a COVID-19 vaccine.

This clone has a handful of counts. The rearrangement joins TRBV11-2 to TRBJ2-3; 8 bases map to TRBD2. The V gene end was trimmed by 4 bases and the J gene end by 6 bases; junction bases not matched to a gene: 6. This CDR3 comprises 14 residues. The V gene's germline CDR1 is SGHAT and CDR2 FQNNGV. CDR3 DNA sequence: TGTGCCAGCAGCTCCGGGACTAGTGTGGATACGCAGTATTTT. Encoded protein: CASSSGTSVDTQYF.

This clone has only a few counts. This chain links TRBV2 with TRBJ1-2; no clear D gene. Germline V lookup: CDR1 SNHLY, CDR2 FYNNEI. V gave up 6 bases and J gave up 6 bases, with 14 bases separating them. The CDR3 length is 13 residues. The CDR3: CASREDEWDGYTF. The CDR3 DNA follows: TGTGCCAGCAGGGAGGACGAATGGGATGGCTACACCTTC. Supplemented by reference TRBV2 and TRBJ1-2, the full variable domain reads EPEVTQTPSHQVTQMGQEVILRCVPISNHLYFYWYRQILGQKVEFLVSFYNNEISEKSEIFDDQFSVERPDGSNFTLKIRSTKLEDSAMYFCASREDEWDGYTFGSGTRLTVV.

The V call is TRBV14, the J call TRBJ1-3; D gene uncertain. V was shortened by 3 bases and J by 3 bases, with 9 bases between the two germline ends. This CDR3 comprises 14 residues. Germline V gene lookup returns CDR1 SGHDN and CDR2 FVKESK. CDR3 in DNA: TGTGCCAGCAGCCAGAGGGTTTTTGGAAACACCATATATTTT. This translates into CASSQRVFGNTIYF.

This chain uses TRBV6-5 with TRBJ2-1; no clear D. The germline CDR1 and CDR2 sequences are MNHEY and SVGAGI. The CDR3 consists of 13 residues. V was trimmed by 0 bases and J by 9 bases, leaving 9 bases between them. CDR3 amino acids: CASSYSVSLEQFF. The CDR3 DNA reads as TGTGCCAGCAGTTACTCCGTTAGCCTTGAGCAGTTCTTC.

The chain has TRBV24-1 and TRBJ2-2; D remains unclear. CDR1 and CDR2 from the germline V gene are KGHDR and SFDVKD. Trimming removed 4 bases from V and 4 bases from J, with 3 bases in between. The CDR3 has 12 amino acids. As DNA, the CDR3 is TGTGCCACCAGTGAACGCACCGGGGAGCTGTTTTTT. Encoded protein: CATSERTGELFF.

CDR3 loop: CASSPLASGLSTGELFF. In DNA form, the CDR3 reads TGCGCCAGCAGTCCTCTAGCGTCTGGTCTTAGCACCGGGGAGCTGTTTTTT. The chain uses TRBV5-1 and TRBJ2-2, with D perhaps TRBD2 (6 bases). V shed 5 bases and J shed 4 bases, with 21 bases lying between them. There are 17 residues in the CDR3. Germline assignment: CDR1 SGHRS and CDR2 YFSETQ.

The chain recombines TRBV7-2 with TRBJ1-5; 7 bases align to TRBD1. V trimming: 5 bases; J trimming: 5 bases; junction bases outside the gene matches: 3. Germline lookup yields CDR1 SGHTA and CDR2 FQGNSA. The CDR3 covers 13 residues. In DNA, the CDR3 is TGTGCCAGCAGCCTAGACAGGGATCAGCCCCAGCATTTT. This encodes CASSLDRDQPQHF.

V and J are TRBV6-5 and TRBJ1-4; TRBD1 matches at 7 bases. The CDR3 totals 15 residues. CDR1 is MNHEY and CDR2 is SVGAGI in the germline V gene. J lost 4 bases, V lost 6 bases, and 8 bases had no gene match. This CDR3 is CASSPRQGGNEKLFF. The CDR3, as DNA: TGTGCCAGCAGCCCCAGACAGGGCGGTAATGAAAAACTGTTTTTT.

This clone turned up a few times. V and J are TRBV7-9 and TRBJ1-5, with D perhaps TRBD1 (5 bases). Germline V lookup: CDR1 SEHNR, CDR2 FQNEAQ (reference sequence). The V end lost 2 bases, the J end lost 4 bases, and 6 bases lay between the germline ends. CDR3 length: 13 amino acids. The CDR3 spells CASSLQGNQPQHF. The CDR3 nucleotides are TGTGCCAGCAGCTTACAGGGAAATCAGCCCCAGCATTTT. Using reference TRBV7-9 and TRBJ1-5 for the parts outside the CDR3, the full variable domain is DTGVSQNPRHKITKRGQNVTFRCDPISEHNRLYWYRQTLGQGPEFLTYFQNEAQLEKSRLLSDRFSAERPKGSFSTLEIQRTEQGDSAMYLCASSLQGNQPQHFGDGTRLSIL.

The chain employs TRBV20-1 and TRBJ2-1; no reliable D call. Trimming left V 3 bases short and J 5 bases short, with 8 bases between. Germline assignment: CDR1 DFQATT and CDR2 SNEGSKA (reference sequence). The CDR3 loop spans 12 amino acids. The CDR3 reads CSASPANNEQFF. The DNA of the CDR3 is TGCAGTGCTAGTCCCGCCAACAATGAGCAGTTCTTC.

The J gene is TRBJ2-7, the V gene TRBV7-9, with D hard to call. The V and J ends lost 11 bases and 9 bases respectively, with 11 bases between them. CDR1 and CDR2 (germline): SEHNR, FQNEAQ (reference sequence). The CDR3 sequence is 9 residues long. The CDR3: CASLGSQYF. CDR3 sequence (DNA): TGTGCCTCCCTTGGGTCGCAGTACTTC.

The V and J genes are TRBV5-6 and TRBJ1-5; no definite D call. CDR3 length: 15 amino acids. V was shortened by 3 bases and J by 0 bases, with 10 bases between the two germline ends. Germline CDR1 SGHDT, CDR2 YYEEEE. As DNA, the CDR3 is TGTGCCAGCAGCTCAGAGCCCCATAGCAATCAGCCCCAGCATTTT. Protein product: CASSSEPHSNQPQHF.

This rearrangement joins TRBV27 to TRBJ2-7, with 11 bases that match TRBD2. CDR3 length: 16 amino acids. V lost 3 bases and J lost 0; bases outside the gene matches: 4. Germline V gene lookup returns CDR1 MNHEY and CDR2 SMNVEV (reference sequence). The CDR3 DNA is TGTGCCAGCAGTTTGCTCGGGACTAGCGGCTCCTACGAGCAGTACTTC. It is translated as CASSLLGTSGSYEQYF.

The rearrangement joins TRBV7-2 to TRBJ2-7; D gene ambiguous. Trimming removed 5 bases from V and 3 bases from J, with 20 bases in between. The CDR3 has 16 residues. Germline lookup yields CDR1 SGHTA and CDR2 FQGNSA. This CDR3 reads CASSPHGPSISYEQYF. For the CDR3, the DNA is TGTGCCAGCAGCCCCCACGGGCCTTCAATTAGCTACGAGCAGTACTTC.

As concerns this clone: The junction departs from the called germline gene at one end, perhaps through a read error. The chain uses TRBV24-1 and TRBJ2-7; 9 bases align to TRBD1. This CDR3 is 15 amino acids long. The V gene's germline CDR1 is KGHDR and CDR2 SFDVKD. CDR3 nucleotide sequence: TGTGCCACCAGTCGGACCAGGGACAGGGCGGTTGAGCGGTACTTC. Translated: CATSRTRDRAVERYF.

In this sample, this clone turned up once. The rearrangement links TRBV10-1 to TRBJ2-3; 7 bases agree with TRBD2. The CDR3 spans 17 residues. CDR1 is WNHNN, CDR2 SYGVQD, per germline (reference sequence). V shed 0 bases, J shed 0 bases, and the junction held 6 bases outside the gene matches. The CDR3 DNA is TGCGCCAGCAGTGAGTCGAGCCATAGCGGGAGCACAGATACGCAGTATTTT. Translating gives CASSESSHSGSTDTQYF.

The chain employs TRBV4-1 and TRBJ1-2; 7 bases align to TRBD1. Trimming removed 3 bases from V and 2 bases from J; junction bases left unmatched: 6. There are 15 residues in the CDR3. Germline CDR1 and CDR2: MGHRA and YSYEKL. The CDR3 loop is CASSHDRDGNYGYTF. The CDR3 bases are TGCGCCAGCAGCCACGACAGGGACGGGAACTATGGCTACACCTTC.

The chain is built from TRBV21-1 and TRBJ2-2. TRBV21-1 is termed a pseudogene. The CDR3 extends over 15 amino acids. The CDR3 DNA follows: TGTGCCAGCGGCCCGCAAGTAGGGAACACCGGGGAGCTGTTTTTT. Translating it yields CASGPQVGNTGELFF.

This clone was counted a single time. The rearrangement joins TRBV21-1 to TRBJ2-7; the table's TRBD1 call for D was not verified on the DNA. TRBV21-1 is a recognized pseudogene. The CDR3 runs to 18 residues. CDR3 in amino acids: CASSKNSFDRPLSYEQYF. The CDR3 DNA is TGTGCCAGCAGCAAGAACTCCTTTGACAGGCCGCTCTCCTACGAGCAGTACTTC.

The chain links TRBV24-1 to TRBJ2-7; no firm D call. The CDR3 consists of 11 residues. CDR1 is KGHDR, CDR2 SFDVKD, per germline. Between the trimmed V and J ends, which lost 9 bases and 3 bases, there was a span of 8 bases. CDR3 amino acids: CATSDGYEQYF. The CDR3 region has the DNA TGTGCCACCTCCGACGGCTACGAGCAGTACTTC.

The V and J genes are TRBV6-5 and TRBJ1-1; no clear D gene. CDR1 and CDR2 (germline): MNHEY, SVGAGI. CDR3 length equals 15 residues. V gave up 2 bases and J gave up 1 base, with 11 bases separating them. CDR3 protein: CASSYKARANTEAFF. CDR3 coding DNA: TGTGCCAGCAGTTACAAGGCCAGAGCGAACACTGAAGCTTTCTTT.

This chain joins TRBV6-5 and TRBJ1-2; perhaps TRBD1 as D (5 bases). Germline-derived CDR1 and CDR2 are MNHEY and SVGAGI. V was shortened by 4 bases and J by 7 bases, with 16 bases between the two germline ends. The CDR3 runs 14 residues. CDR3 nucleotides: TGTGCCAGCAGTTCTTCTCCGGGACTTACTGGCTACACCTTC. Its protein is CASSSSPGLTGYTF.

The table lists this clone with a few counts. The rearrangement links TRBV19 to TRBJ1-2, with unresolved D. Looked up from germline, CDR1 is LNHDA and CDR2 is SQIVND (reference sequence). This CDR3 region has 13 residues. V was clipped by 3 bases and J by 5 bases, with 10 bases between them. The CDR3 DNA follows: TGTGCCAGTAGTATGTTGTCCGCGTATGGCTACACCTTC. Translated: CASSMLSAYGYTF.

The chain recombines TRBV18 with TRBJ2-2; TRBD1 might be the D (5 bases). The V gene's germline CDR1 is KGHSH and CDR2 LQKENI. The ends were cut back, 3 bases at V and 5 bases at J, with 10 bases in the middle. CDR3 length: 14 residues. CDR3 sequence: CASSPIQGTGELFF. DNA of the CDR3: TGTGCCAGCTCACCCATTCAGGGAACCGGGGAGCTGTTTTTT.

The chain combines TRBV9 with TRBJ2-7; 7 bases are a match to TRBD2. From germline, CDR1 is SGDLS and CDR2 YYNGEE. This CDR3 contains 13 residues. Losses at the gene ends were 0 bases for V and 7 bases for J; bases not matched to a gene: 4. In DNA, the CDR3 is TGTGCCAGCAGCGTAGGGCAGGGAGGGGAGCAGTACTTC. Protein sequence: CASSVGQGGEQYF.

The CDR3 is CASSLQGADGYTF. CDR3 DNA sequence: TGTGCCAGCAGCTTGCAGGGGGCGGATGGCTACACCTTC. This chain joins TRBV5-4 and TRBJ1-2, with 8 bases aligning to TRBD1. Trimming took 1 base from V and 6 from J; bases not matched to a gene: 2. Germline V lookup: CDR1 SGHNT, CDR2 YYREEE (reference sequence). The CDR3 is 13 amino acids.

V and J are TRBV7-2 and TRBJ2-7, with no clear D. The germline V gene has CDR1 SGHTA and CDR2 FQGNSA. V lost 4 bases to trimming and J lost 2 bases, with 3 bases between them. CDR3 length: 11 amino acids. The CDR3 protein is CASSSAYEQYF. CDR3 DNA sequence: TGTGCCAGCAGCTCTGCCTACGAGCAGTACTTC.

J is TRBJ2-1 and V is TRBV3-1 (or the pseudogene TRBV3-2), with D unresolved. Between the trimmed V and J ends, which lost 6 bases and 5 bases, there was a span of 14 bases. This CDR3 is built from 14 residues. Germline CDR1 and CDR2: LGHDT and YNNKEL (reference sequence). CDR3: CASRRSILHNEQFF. Here the CDR3 DNA reads TGTGCCAGCAGGCGCTCAATCCTTCACAATGAGCAGTTCTTC.

V and J are TRBV10-1 and TRBJ2-3, with D hard to call. The germline V gene encodes CDR1 WNHNN and CDR2 SYGVQD (reference sequence). The CDR3 totals 12 residues. V lost 8 bases and J 0 bases, leaving 6 bases between the germline ends. Here the CDR3 DNA reads TGCGCCAGCCGGGCTAGCACAGATACGCAGTATTTT. Amino acids: CASRASTDTQYF.